Listed below are T cell receptor beta chains from one sample, sequenced in a study of T cells after yellow fever vaccination. One entry per CDR3 protein, called by TCRdb with MiXCR from the 5' RACE reads. The data hold over 300,000 distinct CDR3 sequences, with around 6.8% observed a single time. The sequencing here drew on PBMCs, taken roughly seven weeks after the first yellow fever vaccination. Receptors were obtained from a man between 18 and 29 years old who received the YFV17D yellow fever vaccine. Both conserved end residues are part of each CDR3. D genes are given only for firm matches. Some rows mark clone size as missing; the rest say once, few, many or name a class of expanded clone.

TRBJ1-6,.,TRBV2,.,TGTGCCAGTCGCGTAGGCTATAATTCACCCCTCCACTTT,CASRVGYNSPLHF
TRBJ2-3,TRBD2,TRBV5-4,.,TGTGCCAGCACCGGGCGGCTAGCGGGGGGGGATACGCAGTATTTT,CASTGRLAGGDTQYF
TRBJ2-1,TRBD2,TRBV11-2,few,TGTGCCAGCAGCGAAGGGACTAGCGGGGGCGATGAGCAGTTCTTC,CASSEGTSGGDEQFF
TRBJ2-1,TRBD1,TRBV30,.,TGTGCCTGGAGTCGGACAGGGGGCAAGAATGAGCAGTTCTTC,CAWSRTGGKNEQFF
TRBJ2-4,.,TRBV28,few,TGTGCCAGCAGAAACCCGGGTGCCAAAAACATTCAGTACTTC,CASRNPGAKNIQYF
TRBJ2-3,TRBD2,TRBV13,few,TGTGCCAGCAGCTCCAAACCCAGACTAGCGGCAGATACGCAGTATTTT,CASSSKPRLAADTQYF
TRBJ2-5,TRBD2,TRBV4-1,.,TGCGCCAGCAGCCAAGAGACTAGCGGCCAAGAGACCCAGTACTTC,CASSQETSGQETQYF
TRBJ1-5,.,TRBV6-5,many,TGTGCCAGCAGTTTCCAGGGAAATCAGCCCCAGCATTTT,CASSFQGNQPQHF
TRBJ1-1,.,TRBV10-3,few,TGTGCCATCAGTGAGTCGACGGGGGTTGAAGCTTTCTTT,CAISESTGVEAFF
TRBJ2-3,.,TRBV25-1,.,TGTGCCAGCAGTGAGGCGTCGGGGGGCCCTTGGAATACGCAGTATTTT,CASSEASGGPWNTQYF
TRBJ2-4,TRBD1,TRBV4-2,.,TGTGCCAGCAGCCAAGATCCACCGTCAGGGGGCGGGAAAAACATTCAGTACTTC,CASSQDPPSGGGKNIQYF
TRBJ2-2,.,TRBV4-1,few,TGCGCCAGCAGCCAAGATAGGGGCCGCCAGTTTACGAACACCGGGGAGCTGTTTTTT,CASSQDRGRQFTNTGELFF
TRBJ1-6,.,TRBV10-3,.,TGTGCCATCAGCAGTGTGGGAATTAAGCTGGATAGCTCCTATAATTCACCCCTCCACTTT,CAISSVGIKLDSSYNSPLHF
TRBJ2-3,.,TRBV6-1,few,TGTGCCAGCTCCCGGTCCATGGGGACAGATACGCAGTATTTT,CASSRSMGTDTQYF
TRBJ1-1,.,TRBV10-3,.,TGTGCCATCAGTGACAAGACGGGGAACACTGAAGCTTTCTTT,CAISDKTGNTEAFF
TRBJ2-1,.,TRBV25-1,many,TGTGCCAGCAGTGAATATGATGAGCAGTTCTTC,CASSEYDEQFF
TRBJ2-2,TRBD1,TRBV20-1,.,TGCAGTGCTAGGGGACAGCTCGCCGGAACCGGGGAGCTGTTTTTT,CSARGQLAGTGELFF
TRBJ1-2,.,TRBV7-2,.,TGTGCCAGCAGCGCATCCGGAGGCCTTAACTATGGCTACACCTTC,CASSASGGLNYGYTF
TRBJ2-7,.,TRBV12-3/TRBV12-4,.,TGTGCCAGCAGTTTCCGACAGAGTTCCTTCTACGAGCAGTACTTC,CASSFRQSSFYEQYF
TRBJ1-2,.,TRBV10-3,many,TGTGCCACCTCCCAGGTGAACAGCTGGGAAGGCTACACCTTC,CATSQVNSWEGYTF
TRBJ1-2,.,TRBV28,many,TGTGCCAGCGGGCGAGGGACCGCACTCGGTGGCTACACCTTC,CASGRGTALGGYTF
TRBJ2-7,TRBD1,TRBV12-3/TRBV12-4,few,TGTGCCAGCAGTTTTGGCGGACAGGGTTCCTACGAGCAGTACTTC,CASSFGGQGSYEQYF
TRBJ2-3,TRBD2,TRBV20-1,many,TGCAGTGCTAGAATTCGTCTAGCGGGGGGATCTAGCACAGATACGCAGTATTTT,CSARIRLAGGSSTDTQYF
TRBJ2-1,TRBD1,TRBV6-5,many,TGTGCCAGCAGTTACAGGACAGGGCGGGAGCAGTTCTTC,CASSYRTGREQFF
TRBJ2-1,.,TRBV6-4,many,TGTGCCAGCACCCACAACCACAATGAGCAGTTCTTC,CASTHNHNEQFF
TRBJ2-5,.,TRBV6-2/TRBV6-3,.,TGTGCCAGCACCCCTCTGGTCGGGCGCAGGGAGACCCAGTACTTC,CASTPLVGRRETQYF
TRBJ2-1,.,TRBV19,.,TGTGCCAGTAGCCCCCGCAGTTATACTGAGCAGTTCTTC,CASSPRSYTEQFF
TRBJ2-1,TRBD2,TRBV9,few,TGTGCCAGCAGCTCGCGGACTAGCGGCTCCTACAATGAGCAGTTCTTC,CASSSRTSGSYNEQFF
TRBJ2-3,TRBD1,TRBV11-2,few,TGTGCCAGCAGCTTAGGGAGACAGGGGCAGGGAGATACGCAGTATTTT,CASSLGRQGQGDTQYF
TRBJ2-2,TRBD2,TRBV5-1,many,TGCGCCAGCAGCTTGTCTCATCCTAGCGGAAACTCCGGGGAGCTGTTTTTT,CASSLSHPSGNSGELFF
TRBJ1-1,TRBD1,TRBV5-6,.,TGTGCCAGCAGCTCATTGCCAGGGGGCACTGAAGCTTTCTTT,CASSSLPGGTEAFF
TRBJ2-3,.,TRBV3-1,many,TGTGCCAGCAGCCAAGGACATAGTGGGGCAGATACGCAGTATTTT,CASSQGHSGADTQYF
TRBJ2-5,.,TRBV7-2,.,TGTGCCAGCAGCTTAAGCGGCGGAGCAGGGCAAGAGACCCAGTACTTC,CASSLSGGAGQETQYF
TRBJ1-2,.,TRBV6-5,.,TGTGCCAGCAGCTCCTCTTGGCAAGGCTACACCTTC,CASSSSWQGYTF
TRBJ1-5,.,TRBV4-2,.,TGTGCCAGCAGCCAAGAAGGAATCGCGGCCGCATCCCCCCAGCATTTT,CASSQEGIAAASPQHF
TRBJ2-3,.,TRBV6-1,few,TGTGCCACCAGCGCACAGGGCTCCCGCGCAGATACGCAGTATTTT,CATSAQGSRADTQYF
TRBJ2-2,.,TRBV7-2,.,TGTGCCAGCAGCCAACCTGGGACTCGGACCAACACCGGGGAGCTGTTTTTT,CASSQPGTRTNTGELFF
TRBJ2-1,.,TRBV6-5,few,TGTGCCAGCAGTTCAATCGGGTCCCACAATGAGCAGTTCTTC,CASSSIGSHNEQFF
TRBJ1-1,.,TRBV29-1,.,TGCAGCGTCGGGGGGACTATCACTGAAGCTTTCTTT,CSVGGTITEAFF
TRBJ1-1,.,TRBV24-1,few,TGTGCCACCTCCCTCCAGCACACGAACACTGAAGCTTTCTTT,CATSLQHTNTEAFF
TRBJ2-1,.,TRBV3-1,few,TGTGCCAGCAGCCAAATGGGGGGCTACAATGAGCAGTTCTTC,CASSQMGGYNEQFF
TRBJ2-3,.,TRBV3-1,many,TGTGCCAGCAGCCAAGAGGGACCCGGAAGCACAGATACGCAGTATTTT,CASSQEGPGSTDTQYF
TRBJ2-7,.,TRBV20-1,.,TGCAGTGCTAGACCTGGGACCTACGAGCAGTACTTC,CSARPGTYEQYF
TRBJ2-1,TRBD2,TRBV12-3/TRBV12-4,few,TGTGCCAGCACCCTAGGCGGGGGGGCGGGGGTCAATGAGCAGTTCTTC,CASTLGGGAGVNEQFF
TRBJ2-1,.,TRBV6-1,.,TGTGCCAGCAGCGCGTTAGGGATCAACAATGAGCAGTTCTTC,CASSALGINNEQFF
TRBJ2-1,.,TRBV12-5,many,TGTGCTAGTGGCTCGGCCACTACTGAGCAGTTCTTC,CASGSATTEQFF
TRBJ2-3,.,TRBV7-2,few,TGTGCCAGCACCGCGGGGTGGGGCGGGGTAACAGATACGCAGTATTTT,CASTAGWGGVTDTQYF
TRBJ2-2,.,TRBV7-7,many,TGTGCCAGCCCGGACAGTTACACCGGGGAGCTGTTTTTT,CASPDSYTGELFF